This T cell receptor beta chain emerged from a study of control samples from healthy donors and cancer patients. This clone was counted only a few times. The CDR3 is made up of 14 amino acids. Germline V gives CDR1 SGHTA, CDR2 FQGNSA. The V gene lost 5 bases and the J gene lost 3 bases, with 13 bases spanning the gap. Only in-frame clones appear in the TCRdb table, and some are missing; sequencing was by immunoSEQ multiplex PCR. The table includes 390,000 or so clones, 90% detected once. The source is a man in his forties with head and neck cancer. This chain joins TRBV7-2 and TRBJ1-2; D unresolved. Sequencing was performed on PBMCs. CDR3 DNA sequence: TGTGCCAGCAGCAGAGACTTGAGGGACTATGGCTACACCTTC. Protein product: CASSRDLRDYGYTF. Full variable domain (outside the CDR3, taken from reference TRBV7-2 and TRBJ1-2): GAGVSQSPSNKVTEKGKDVELRCDPISGHTALYWYRQSLGQGLEFLIYFQGNSAPDKSGLPSDRFSAERTGGSVSTLTIQRTQQEDSAVYLCASSRDLRDYGYTFGSGTRLTVV.